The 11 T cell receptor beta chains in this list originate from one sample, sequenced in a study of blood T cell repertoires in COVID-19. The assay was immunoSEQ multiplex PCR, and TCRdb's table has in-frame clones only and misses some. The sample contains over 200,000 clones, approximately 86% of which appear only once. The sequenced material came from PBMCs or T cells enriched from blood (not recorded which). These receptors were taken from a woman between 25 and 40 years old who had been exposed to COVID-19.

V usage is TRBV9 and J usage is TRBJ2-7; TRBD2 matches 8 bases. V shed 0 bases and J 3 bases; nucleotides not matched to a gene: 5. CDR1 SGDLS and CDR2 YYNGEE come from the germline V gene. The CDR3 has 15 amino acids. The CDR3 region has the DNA TGTGCCAGCAGCGTAGGTCTGGGACTAGGCTACGAGCAGTACTTC. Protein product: CASSVGLGLGYEQYF.

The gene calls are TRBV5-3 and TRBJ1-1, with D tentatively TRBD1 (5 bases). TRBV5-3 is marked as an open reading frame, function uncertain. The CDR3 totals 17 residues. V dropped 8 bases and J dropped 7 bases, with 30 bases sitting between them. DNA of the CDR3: TGTGCCAGCCGACTTGGGAGGGGCCCGGGCCGTAGAATTGAAGCTTTCTTT. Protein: CASRLGRGPGRRIEAFF.

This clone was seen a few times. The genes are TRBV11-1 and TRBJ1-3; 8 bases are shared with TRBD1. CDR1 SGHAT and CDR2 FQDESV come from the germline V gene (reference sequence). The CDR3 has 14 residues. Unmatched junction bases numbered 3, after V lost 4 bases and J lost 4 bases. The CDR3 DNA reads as TGTGCCAGCAGCTCGACAGGGGCCGGAAACACCATATATTTT. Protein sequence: CASSSTGAGNTIYF.

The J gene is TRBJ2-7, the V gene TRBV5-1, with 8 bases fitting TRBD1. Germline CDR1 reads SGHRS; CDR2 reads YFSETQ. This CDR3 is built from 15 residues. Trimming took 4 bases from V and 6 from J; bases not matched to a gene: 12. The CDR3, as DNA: TGCGCCAGCAGCCCTCGGGGGACAGGCGGTCTCGAGCAGTACTTC. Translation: CASSPRGTGGLEQYF.

The CDR3 reads CASSIRLIQPRAFF. The CDR3 DNA is TGTGCCAGTAGTATCAGGCTGATTCAGCCGCGCGCTTTCTTT. V is TRBV19 and J is TRBJ1-1; the D is unclear. The CDR3 covers 14 residues. V lost 3 bases and J 11 bases, leaving 19 bases between the germline ends. The germline CDR1 and CDR2 sequences are LNHDA and SQIVND (reference sequence).

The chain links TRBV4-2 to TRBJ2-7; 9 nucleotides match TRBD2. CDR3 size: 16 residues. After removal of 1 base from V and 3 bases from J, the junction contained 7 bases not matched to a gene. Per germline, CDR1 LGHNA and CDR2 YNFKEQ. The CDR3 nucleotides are TGTGCCAGCAGCCAAGGGAAGCGGGGGGTTTTCTACGAGCAGTACTTC. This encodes CASSQGKRGVFYEQYF.

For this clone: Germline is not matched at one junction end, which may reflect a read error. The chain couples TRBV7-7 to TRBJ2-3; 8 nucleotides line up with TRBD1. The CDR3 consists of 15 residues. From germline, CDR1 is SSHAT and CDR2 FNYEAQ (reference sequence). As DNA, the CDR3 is TGTGCTAGCAGCTTAACAGGGGGGAGCACAGATACGCAGTATTTT. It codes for CASSLTGGSTDTQYF.

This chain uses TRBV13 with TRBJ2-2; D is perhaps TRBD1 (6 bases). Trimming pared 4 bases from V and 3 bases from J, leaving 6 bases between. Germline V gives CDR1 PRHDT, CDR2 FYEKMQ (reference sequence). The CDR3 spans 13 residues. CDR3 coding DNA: TGTGCCAGCAGCTACAGGGACACCGGGGAGCTGTTTTTT. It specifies CASSYRDTGELFF.

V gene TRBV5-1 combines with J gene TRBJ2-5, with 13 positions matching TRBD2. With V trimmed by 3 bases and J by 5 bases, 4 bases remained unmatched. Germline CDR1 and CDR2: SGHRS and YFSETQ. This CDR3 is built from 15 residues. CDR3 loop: CASSSLLAGGETQYF. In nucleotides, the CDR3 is TGCGCCAGCAGCTCCCTACTAGCGGGGGGGGAGACCCAGTACTTC.

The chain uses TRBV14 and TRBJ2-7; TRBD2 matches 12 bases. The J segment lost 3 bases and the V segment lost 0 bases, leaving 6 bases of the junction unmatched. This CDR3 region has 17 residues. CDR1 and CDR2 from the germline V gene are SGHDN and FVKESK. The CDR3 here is CASSQEFGLAGLYEQYF. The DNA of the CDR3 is TGTGCCAGCAGCCAAGAATTCGGACTAGCGGGGCTCTACGAGCAGTACTTC.

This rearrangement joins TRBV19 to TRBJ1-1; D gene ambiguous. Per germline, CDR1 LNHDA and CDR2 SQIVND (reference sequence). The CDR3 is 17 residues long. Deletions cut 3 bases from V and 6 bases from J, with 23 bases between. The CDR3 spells CASSIQNRLGVHPEAFF. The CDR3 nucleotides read TGTGCCAGTAGTATTCAGAACAGACTGGGAGTTCATCCTGAAGCTTTCTTT.